These 4 T cell receptor beta chains originate from one sample sequenced in a study of cytomegalovirus exposure and HLA in healthy donors. TCRdb keeps only in-frame clones here, not all; method: immunoSEQ multiplex PCR. The sample includes over 250,000 clones, 80% to 90% seen only once; the top ten take 0.95% to 1.1%. Specimen: PBMCs. Receptors were obtained from a woman aged 18-35 years in good health and CMV-seronegative.

The rearrangement uses TRBV5-1 and TRBJ2-1, with D tentatively TRBD2 (8 bases). V was trimmed by 4 bases and J by 15 bases, leaving 17 bases between them. CDR1 SGHRS and CDR2 YFSETQ come from the germline V gene. This CDR3 spans 12 amino acids. The CDR3 DNA follows: TGCGCCAGCAGCCTCCGGGACAGCGGGGGGTTCTTC. Protein: CASSLRDSGGFF.

The chain recombines TRBV5-6 with TRBJ2-2; D gene ambiguous. V was clipped by 2 bases and J by 0 bases, with 5 bases between them. CDR3 length equals 14 residues. CDR1 is SGHDT and CDR2 is YYEEEE in the germline V gene. The DNA for the CDR3 is TGTGCCAGCAGCTTTAGCCCGAACACCGGGGAGCTGTTTTTT. As protein: CASSFSPNTGELFF.

Written as DNA, the CDR3 is TGTGCCAGCAGTTACTCGAGGCTAGTTTCCCATGAGCAGTTCTTC. It encodes CASSYSRLVSHEQFF. The rearrangement uses TRBV6-5 and TRBJ2-1; D gene uncertain. CDR1 is MNHEY, CDR2 SVGAGI, per germline. The CDR3 consists of 15 residues. The germline V and J ends were trimmed by 0 bases and 8 bases, with 14 bases remaining between them.

This clone was detected only a few times. The chain recombines TRBV30 with TRBJ1-1; D is unclear. The CDR3 spans 13 residues. V lost 5 bases to trimming and J lost 0 bases, with 10 bases between them. Germline V CDR1 and CDR2: GTSNPN, SVGIG (reference sequence). The DNA of the CDR3 is TGTGCCTGGGAAGAGTCAATGAACACTGAAGCTTTCTTT. It codes for CAWEESMNTEAFF.